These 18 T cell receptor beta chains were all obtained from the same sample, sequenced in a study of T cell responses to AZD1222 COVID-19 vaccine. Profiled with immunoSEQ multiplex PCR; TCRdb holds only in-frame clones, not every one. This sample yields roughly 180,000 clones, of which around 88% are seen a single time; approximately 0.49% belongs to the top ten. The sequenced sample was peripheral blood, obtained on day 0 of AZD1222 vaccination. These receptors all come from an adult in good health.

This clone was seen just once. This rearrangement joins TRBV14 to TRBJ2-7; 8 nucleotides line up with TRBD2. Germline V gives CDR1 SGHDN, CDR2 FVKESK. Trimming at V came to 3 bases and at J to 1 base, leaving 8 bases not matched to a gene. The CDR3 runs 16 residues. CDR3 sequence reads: CASSHDRVAGSYEQYF. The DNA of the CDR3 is TGTGCCAGCAGCCACGATAGGGTAGCGGGATCCTACGAGCAGTACTTC.

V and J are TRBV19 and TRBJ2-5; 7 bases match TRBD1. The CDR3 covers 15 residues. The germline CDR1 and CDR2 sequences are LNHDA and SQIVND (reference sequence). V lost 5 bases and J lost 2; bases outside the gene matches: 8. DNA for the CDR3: TGTGCCAGTAGTTTACCGGGACAGCCTCAAGAGACCCAGTACTTC. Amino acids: CASSLPGQPQETQYF.

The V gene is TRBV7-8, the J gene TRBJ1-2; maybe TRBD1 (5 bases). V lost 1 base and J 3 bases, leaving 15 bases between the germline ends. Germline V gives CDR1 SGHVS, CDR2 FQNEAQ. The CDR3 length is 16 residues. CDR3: CASSLEGVRAYYGYTF. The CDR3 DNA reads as TGTGCCAGCAGCTTAGAAGGGGTCAGGGCGTACTATGGCTACACCTTC.

The CDR3 loop is CASSFSRGGEQETQYF. In DNA form, the CDR3 reads TGTGCCAGCAGTTTTAGTCGGGGAGGCGAGCAAGAGACCCAGTACTTC. The genes are TRBV27 and TRBJ2-5; D might be TRBD2 (6 bases). Germline V gene sequence: CDR1 MNHEY, CDR2 SMNVEV (reference sequence). The CDR3 has 16 amino acids. Trimming pared 3 bases from V and 2 bases from J, leaving 16 bases between.

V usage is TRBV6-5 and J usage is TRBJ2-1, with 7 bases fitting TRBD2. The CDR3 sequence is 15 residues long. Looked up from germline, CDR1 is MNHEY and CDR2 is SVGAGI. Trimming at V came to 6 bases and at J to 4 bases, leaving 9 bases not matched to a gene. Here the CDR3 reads CASSPDWGGYNEQFF. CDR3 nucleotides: TGTGCCAGCAGCCCCGACTGGGGAGGGTACAATGAGCAGTTCTTC.

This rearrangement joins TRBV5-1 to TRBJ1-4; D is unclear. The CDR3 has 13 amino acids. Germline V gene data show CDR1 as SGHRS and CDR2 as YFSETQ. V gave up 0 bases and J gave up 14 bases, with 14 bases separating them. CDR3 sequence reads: CASSLDRQSRLFF. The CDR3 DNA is TGCGCCAGCAGCTTGGATCGCCAATCTCGGCTGTTTTTT.

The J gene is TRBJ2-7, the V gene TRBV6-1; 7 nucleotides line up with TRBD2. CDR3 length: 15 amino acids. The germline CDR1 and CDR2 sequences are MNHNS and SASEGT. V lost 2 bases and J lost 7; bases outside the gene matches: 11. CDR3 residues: CASSEILATAEEQYF. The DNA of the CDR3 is TGTGCCAGCAGTGAAATACTAGCGACCGCCGAGGAGCAGTACTTC.

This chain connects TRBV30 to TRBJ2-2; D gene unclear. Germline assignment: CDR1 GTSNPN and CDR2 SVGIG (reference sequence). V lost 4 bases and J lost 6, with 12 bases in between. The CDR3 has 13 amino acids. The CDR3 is CAWISGKPGELFF. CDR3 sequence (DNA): TGTGCCTGGATAAGTGGGAAACCCGGGGAGCTGTTTTTT.

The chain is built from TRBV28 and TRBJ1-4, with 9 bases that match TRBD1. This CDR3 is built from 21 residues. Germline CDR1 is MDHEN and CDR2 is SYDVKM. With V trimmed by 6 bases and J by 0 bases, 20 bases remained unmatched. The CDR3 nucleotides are TGTGCCAGCAGCAGATTCCTCGGGACAGGGAATTACCCTACAACTAATGAAAAACTGTTTTTT. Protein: CASSRFLGTGNYPTTNEKLFF.

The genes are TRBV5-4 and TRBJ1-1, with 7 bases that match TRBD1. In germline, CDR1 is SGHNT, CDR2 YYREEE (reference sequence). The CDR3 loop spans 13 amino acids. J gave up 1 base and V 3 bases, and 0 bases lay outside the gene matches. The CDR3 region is CASSWDRNTEAFF. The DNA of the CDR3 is TGTGCCAGCAGCTGGGACAGGAACACTGAAGCTTTCTTT.

CDR3 residues: CASSLRDTGSGPLHF. In DNA, the CDR3 is TGTGCCAGCAGCCTTCGGGACACGGGCTCCGGACCCCTCCACTTT. This chain connects TRBV13 to TRBJ1-6; maybe TRBD1 (6 bases). The germline V and J ends were trimmed by 5 bases and 12 bases, with 20 bases remaining between them. Germline V gives CDR1 PRHDT, CDR2 FYEKMQ (reference sequence). This CDR3 contains 15 residues.

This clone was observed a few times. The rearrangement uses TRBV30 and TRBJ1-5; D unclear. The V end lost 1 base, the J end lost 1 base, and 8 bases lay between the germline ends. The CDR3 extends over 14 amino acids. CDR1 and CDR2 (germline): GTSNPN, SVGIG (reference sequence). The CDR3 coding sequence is TGTGCCTGGAGTGGGGATCAAAGCAATCAGCCCCAGCATTTT. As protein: CAWSGDQSNQPQHF.

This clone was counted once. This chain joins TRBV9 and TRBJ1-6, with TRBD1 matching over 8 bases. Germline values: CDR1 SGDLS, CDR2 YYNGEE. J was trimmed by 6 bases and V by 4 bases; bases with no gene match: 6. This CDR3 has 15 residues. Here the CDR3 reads CASSLEQGGNSPLHF. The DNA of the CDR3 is TGTGCCAGCAGCTTGGAACAGGGGGGTAATTCACCCCTCCACTTT.

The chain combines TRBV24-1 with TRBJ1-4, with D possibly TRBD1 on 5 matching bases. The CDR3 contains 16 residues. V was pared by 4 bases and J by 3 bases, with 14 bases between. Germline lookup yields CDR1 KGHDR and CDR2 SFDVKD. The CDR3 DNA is TGTGCCACCAGTGACTCCGACAGCCTCCCTAATGAAAAACTGTTTTTT. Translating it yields CATSDSDSLPNEKLFF.

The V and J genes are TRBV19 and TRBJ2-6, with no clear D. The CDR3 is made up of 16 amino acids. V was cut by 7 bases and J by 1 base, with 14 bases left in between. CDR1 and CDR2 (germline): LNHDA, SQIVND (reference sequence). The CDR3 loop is CASINSLRSGANVLTF. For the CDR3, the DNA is TGTGCCAGTATCAACTCCCTTAGGTCTGGGGCCAACGTCCTGACTTTC.

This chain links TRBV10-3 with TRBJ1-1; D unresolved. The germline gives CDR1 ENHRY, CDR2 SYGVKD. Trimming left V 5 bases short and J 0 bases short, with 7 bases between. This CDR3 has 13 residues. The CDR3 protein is CAISQHLNTEAFF. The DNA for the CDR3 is TGTGCCATCAGTCAACACCTGAACACTGAAGCTTTCTTT.

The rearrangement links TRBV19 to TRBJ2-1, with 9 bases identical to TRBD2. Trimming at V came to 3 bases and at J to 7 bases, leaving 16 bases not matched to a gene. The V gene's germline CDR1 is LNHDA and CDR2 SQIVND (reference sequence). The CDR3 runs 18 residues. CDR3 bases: TGTGCCAGTAGTATTCGCCTCCTGCGGGGGGGCGGGATTAATGAGCAGTTCTTC. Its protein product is CASSIRLLRGGGINEQFF.

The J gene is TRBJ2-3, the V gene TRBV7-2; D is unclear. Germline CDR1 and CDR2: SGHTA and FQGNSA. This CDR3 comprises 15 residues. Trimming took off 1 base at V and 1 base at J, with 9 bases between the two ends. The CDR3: CASSLGGSRTDTQYF. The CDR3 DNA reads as TGTGCCAGCAGCTTAGGGGGTAGCCGCACAGATACGCAGTATTTT.